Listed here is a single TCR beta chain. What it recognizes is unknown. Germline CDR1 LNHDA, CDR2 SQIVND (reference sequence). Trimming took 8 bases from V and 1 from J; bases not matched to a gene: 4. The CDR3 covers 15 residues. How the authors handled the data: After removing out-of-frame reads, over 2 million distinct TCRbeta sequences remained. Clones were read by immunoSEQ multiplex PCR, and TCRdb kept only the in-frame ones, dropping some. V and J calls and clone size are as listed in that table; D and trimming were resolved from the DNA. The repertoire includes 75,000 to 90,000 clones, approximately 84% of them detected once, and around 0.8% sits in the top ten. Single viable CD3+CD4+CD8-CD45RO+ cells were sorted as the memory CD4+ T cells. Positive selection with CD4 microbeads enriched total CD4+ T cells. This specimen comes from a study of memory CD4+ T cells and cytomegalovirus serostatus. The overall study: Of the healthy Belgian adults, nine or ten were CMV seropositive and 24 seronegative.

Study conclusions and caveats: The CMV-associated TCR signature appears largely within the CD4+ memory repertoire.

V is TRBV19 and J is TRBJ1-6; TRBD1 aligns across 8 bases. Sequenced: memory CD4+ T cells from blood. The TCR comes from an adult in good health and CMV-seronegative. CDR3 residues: CASSGGASYNSPLHF. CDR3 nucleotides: TGTGCCAGTTCAGGGGGCGCGTCCTATAATTCACCCCTCCACTTT.